This note documents a single T cell receptor (beta chain) sequence. Its antigen is undetermined. The sample comes from a study of monozygotic twins with cystic fibrosis. Study-level points and caveats: Monozygotic CF twins shared more identical nucleotide clonotypes than unrelated patients. In 13 of 16 pairs, V gene usage was closest to the co-twin's.

The V and J ends lost 3 bases and 3 bases respectively, with 6 bases between them. Germline V gene sequence: CDR1 LGHNA, CDR2 YNFKEQ. This CDR3 has 12 residues. Clones were read by immunoSEQ multiplex PCR, and TCRdb kept only the in-frame ones, dropping some. The sample holds tens of thousands of clones, over 75% seen once. The rearrangement uses TRBV4-2 and TRBJ2-7; D gene uncertain. The sequenced material came from blood. This TCR came from a girl aged 2-10 years with cystic fibrosis. The CDR3 DNA reads TGTGCCAGCAGCCACCTCGGCTACGAGCAGTACTTC. Protein product: CASSHLGYEQYF.